The 7 T cell receptor beta chains listed next were all sequenced from one sample in a study of T cell changes during pregnancy in multiple sclerosis. Measured with immunoSEQ multiplex PCR; TCRdb has only the in-frame clones, and not every one. The repertoire consists of 40,000 to 45,000 clones, with roughly nine tenths occurring once and the leading ten covering roughly 1.2%. The source was CD4+ T cells from peripheral blood mononuclear cells, collected in the first trimester of pregnancy. Source of these receptors: a female donor with multiple sclerosis, enrolled in a pregnancy study.

The J gene is TRBJ1-2, the V gene TRBV7-3; 9 bases map to TRBD1. Germline lookup yields CDR1 SGHTA and CDR2 FQGTGA. CDR3 size: 13 residues. J lost 8 bases, V lost 5 bases, and 6 bases had no gene match. This chain's CDR3 is CASSTGTGSGYTF. The CDR3 region has the DNA TGTGCCAGCAGCACCGGGACAGGGTCGGGCTACACCTTC.

The CDR3 sequence is CASSKRELAARHEQFF. The CDR3 bases are TGTGCCAGTAGTAAGCGGGAACTAGCGGCCCGCCATGAGCAGTTCTTC. The J gene is TRBJ2-1, the V gene TRBV19, with 8 bases identical to TRBD2. Germline CDR1 and CDR2: LNHDA and SQIVND (reference sequence). CDR3 length equals 16 residues. Trimming removed 4 bases from V and 8 bases from J; junction bases left unmatched: 13.

This rearrangement joins TRBV2 to TRBJ2-7, with unresolved D. Germline V gene lookup returns CDR1 SNHLY and CDR2 FYNNEI. Trimming took off 5 bases at V and 13 bases at J, with 15 bases between the two ends. The CDR3 runs 11 residues. The CDR3 spells CASSNNDTPYF. The CDR3 DNA follows: TGTGCCAGCAGTAATAACGACACCCCTTACTTC.

V and J are TRBV5-4 and TRBJ2-7; 8 bases line up with TRBD2. Trimming at V came to 4 bases and at J to 5 bases, leaving 14 bases not matched to a gene. CDR1 is SGHNT and CDR2 is YYREEE in the germline V gene (reference sequence). The CDR3 is made up of 16 amino acids. The CDR3 sequence: CASSTAVAGLGNEQYF. As DNA, the CDR3 is TGTGCCAGCAGCACTGCCGTAGCGGGACTGGGGAACGAGCAGTACTTC.

The chain recombines TRBV9 with TRBJ1-5; D is unclear. This CDR3 region has 14 residues. CDR1 SGDLS and CDR2 YYNGEE come from the germline V gene. Trimming took 0 bases from V and 2 from J, leaving 6 bases between them. CDR3 residues: CASSVDGGNQPQHF. In nucleotides, the CDR3 is TGTGCCAGCAGCGTAGACGGTGGCAATCAGCCCCAGCATTTT.

The chain links TRBV5-6 to TRBJ1-1; TRBD1 might be the D (5 bases). Germline CDR1 and CDR2: SGHDT and YYEEEE. V lost 5 bases and J lost 3, with 20 bases in between. There are 16 residues in the CDR3. The CDR3 spells CASRPPFGGEDTEAFF. The CDR3 nucleotides read TGTGCCAGCAGACCCCCGTTTGGAGGGGAGGACACTGAAGCTTTCTTT.

This clone was recorded once. The genes are TRBV5-4 and TRBJ2-7, with 10 bases lining up with TRBD2. The germline V gene has CDR1 SGHNT and CDR2 YYREEE (reference sequence). The CDR3 covers 15 residues. J was trimmed by 1 base and V by 4 bases; bases with no gene match: 5. The CDR3 DNA is TGTGCCAGCAGCCTGACTAGCGGGTCTTCCTACGAGCAGTACTTC. Residues: CASSLTSGSSYEQYF. Filled out from reference TRBV5-4 and TRBJ2-7, the complete variable domain reads ETGVTQSPTHLIKTRGQQVTLRCSSQSGHNTVSWYQQALGQGPQFIFQYYREEENGRGNFPPRFSGLQFPNYSSELNVNALELDDSALYLCASSLTSGSSYEQYFGPGTRLTVT.